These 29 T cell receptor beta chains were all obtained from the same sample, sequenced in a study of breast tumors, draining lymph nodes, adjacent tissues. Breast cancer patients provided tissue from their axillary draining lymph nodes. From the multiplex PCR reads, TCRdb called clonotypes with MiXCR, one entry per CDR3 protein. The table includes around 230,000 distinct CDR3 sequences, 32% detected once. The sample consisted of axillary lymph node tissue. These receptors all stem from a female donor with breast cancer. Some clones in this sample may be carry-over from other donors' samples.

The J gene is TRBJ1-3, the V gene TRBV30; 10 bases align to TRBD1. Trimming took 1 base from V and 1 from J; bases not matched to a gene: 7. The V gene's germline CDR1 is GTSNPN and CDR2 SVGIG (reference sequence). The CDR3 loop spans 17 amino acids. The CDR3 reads CAWSAFPGQGSGNTIYF. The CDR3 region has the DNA TGTGCCTGGAGTGCCTTTCCGGGACAGGGGTCTGGAAACACCATATATTTT.

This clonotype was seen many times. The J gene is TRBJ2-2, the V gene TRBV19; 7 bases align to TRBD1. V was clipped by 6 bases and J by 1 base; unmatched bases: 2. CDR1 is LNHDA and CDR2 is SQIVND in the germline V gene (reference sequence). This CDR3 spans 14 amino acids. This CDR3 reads CASSPGGNTGELFF. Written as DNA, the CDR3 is TGTGCCAGTAGCCCAGGGGGGAACACCGGGGAGCTGTTTTTT.

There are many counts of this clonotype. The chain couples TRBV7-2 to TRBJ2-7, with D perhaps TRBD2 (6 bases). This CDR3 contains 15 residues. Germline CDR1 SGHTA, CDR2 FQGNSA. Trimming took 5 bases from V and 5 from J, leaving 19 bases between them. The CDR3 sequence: CASSLGLQVTDEQYF. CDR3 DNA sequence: TGTGCCAGCAGCCTGGGACTCCAGGTTACAGACGAGCAGTACTTC.

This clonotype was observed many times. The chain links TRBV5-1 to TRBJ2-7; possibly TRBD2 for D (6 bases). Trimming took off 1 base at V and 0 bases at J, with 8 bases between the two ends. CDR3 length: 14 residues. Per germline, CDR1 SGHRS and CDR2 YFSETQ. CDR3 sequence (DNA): TGCGCCAGCAGCTTGTGGAGGGCCTCCTACGAGCAGTACTTC. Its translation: CASSLWRASYEQYF.

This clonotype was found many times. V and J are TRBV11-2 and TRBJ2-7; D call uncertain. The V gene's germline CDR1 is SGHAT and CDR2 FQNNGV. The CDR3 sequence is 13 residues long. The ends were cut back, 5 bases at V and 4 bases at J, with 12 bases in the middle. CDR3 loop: CASSPDTKYEQYF. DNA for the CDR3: TGTGCCAGCAGCCCCGACACAAAGTACGAGCAGTACTTC.

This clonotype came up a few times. CDR3 loop: CASSLRGAGSYEQYF. CDR3 nucleotide sequence: TGTGCCAGCAGCTTGCGTGGGGCGGGTTCCTACGAGCAGTACTTC. The chain uses TRBV5-6 and TRBJ2-7, with D possibly called TRBD1 or TRBD2 (5 bases each). Per the germline V gene, CDR1 is SGHDT and CDR2 is YYEEEE. The CDR3 has 15 residues. Trimming took 1 base from V and 1 from J, leaving 12 bases between them.

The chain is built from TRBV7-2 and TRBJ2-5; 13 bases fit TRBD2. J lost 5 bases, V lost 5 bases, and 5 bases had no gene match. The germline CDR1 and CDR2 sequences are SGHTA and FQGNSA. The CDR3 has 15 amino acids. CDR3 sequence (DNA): TGTGCCAGCAGCCCACTAGCGGGAGGGCGGGAGACCCAGTACTTC. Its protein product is CASSPLAGGRETQYF.

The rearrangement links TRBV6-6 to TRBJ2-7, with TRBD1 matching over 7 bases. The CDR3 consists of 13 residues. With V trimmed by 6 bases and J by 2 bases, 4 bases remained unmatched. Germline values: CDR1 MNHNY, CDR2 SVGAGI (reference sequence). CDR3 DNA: TGTGCCAGCAGCCGACAGGGTACCTACGAGCAGTACGTC. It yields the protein CASSRQGTYEQYV.

In DNA form, the CDR3 reads TGTGCCAGCAGTGAGGGGACCGAGCCAAACAATGAGCAGTTCTTC. It specifies CASSEGTEPNNEQFF. The V call is TRBV2, the J call TRBJ2-1; perhaps D is TRBD1 or TRBD2 (5 bases each). CDR1 SNHLY and CDR2 FYNNEI come from the germline V gene. This CDR3 contains 15 residues. Trimming left V 3 bases short and J 5 bases short, with 14 bases between.

CDR3 coding DNA: TGTGCCAGCAGGACTGGGACTAGCGGGTCCTACGAGCAGTACTTC. Its protein is CASRTGTSGSYEQYF. This chain joins TRBV6-5 and TRBJ2-7; 12 bases are shared with TRBD2. J gave up 1 base and V 6 bases, and 4 bases lay outside the gene matches. Germline V gene lookup returns CDR1 MNHEY and CDR2 SVGAGI. The CDR3 is made up of 15 amino acids.

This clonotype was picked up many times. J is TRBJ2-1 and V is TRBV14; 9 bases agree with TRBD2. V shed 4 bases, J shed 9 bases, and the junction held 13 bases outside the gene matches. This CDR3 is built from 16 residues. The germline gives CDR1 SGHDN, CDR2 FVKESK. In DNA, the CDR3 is TGTGCCAGCAGCCCAATGATTAGCGGGAGTCTCAGTGAGCAGTTCTTC. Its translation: CASSPMISGSLSEQFF. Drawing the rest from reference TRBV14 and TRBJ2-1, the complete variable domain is EAGVTQFPSHSVIEKGQTVTLRCDPISGHDNLYWYRRVMGKEIKFLLHFVKESKQDESGMPNNRFLAERTGGTYSTLKVQPAELEDSGVYFCASSPMISGSLSEQFFGPGTRLTVL.

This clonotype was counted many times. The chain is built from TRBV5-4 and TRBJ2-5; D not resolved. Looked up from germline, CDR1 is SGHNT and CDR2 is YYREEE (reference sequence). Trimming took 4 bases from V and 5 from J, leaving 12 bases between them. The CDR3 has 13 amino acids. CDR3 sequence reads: CASSPLRAETQYF. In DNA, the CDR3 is TGTGCCAGCAGCCCGCTACGGGCGGAGACCCAGTACTTC.

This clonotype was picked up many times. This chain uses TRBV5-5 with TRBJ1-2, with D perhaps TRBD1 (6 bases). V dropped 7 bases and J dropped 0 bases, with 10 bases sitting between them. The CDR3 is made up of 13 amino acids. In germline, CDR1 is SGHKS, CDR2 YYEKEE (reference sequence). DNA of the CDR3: TGTGCCAGCGGAGACAGGACTAACTATGGCTACACCTTC. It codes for CASGDRTNYGYTF.

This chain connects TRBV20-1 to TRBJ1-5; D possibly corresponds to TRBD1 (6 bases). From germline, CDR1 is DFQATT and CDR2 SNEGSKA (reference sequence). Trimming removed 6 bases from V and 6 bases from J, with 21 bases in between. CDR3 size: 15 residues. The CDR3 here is CSAWGGRIDTQPQHF. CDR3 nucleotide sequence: TGCAGTGCCTGGGGGGGCAGGATCGACACTCAGCCCCAGCATTTT.

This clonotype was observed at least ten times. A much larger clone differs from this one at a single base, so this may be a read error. The CDR3 region has the DNA TGTGCCGCCAGTGATTTTGGCACTAGCGGGAGGAAAGATACGCAGTATTTT. Its protein product is CAASDFGTSGRKDTQYF. The V call is TRBV24-1, the J call TRBJ2-3; 12 nucleotides line up with TRBD2. CDR3 length: 17 residues. From germline, CDR1 is KGHDR and CDR2 SFDVKD.

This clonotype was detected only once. The CDR3 sequence: CASSEGGASGSYEQYF. The CDR3 bases are TGTGCCAGCAGTGAAGGGGGGGCTAGCGGGTCCTACGAGCAGTACTTC. This rearrangement joins TRBV2 to TRBJ2-7; 8 nucleotides match TRBD2. Germline CDR1 is SNHLY and CDR2 is FYNNEI. V lost 1 base to trimming and J lost 1 base; unmatched junction nucleotides: 6. The CDR3 length is 16 residues.

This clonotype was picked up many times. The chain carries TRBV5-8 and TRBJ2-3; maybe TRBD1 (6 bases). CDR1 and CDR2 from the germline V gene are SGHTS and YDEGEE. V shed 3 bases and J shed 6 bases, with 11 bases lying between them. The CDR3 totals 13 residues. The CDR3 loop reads CASSSPGADTQYF. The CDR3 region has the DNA TGTGCCAGCAGCTCTCCAGGGGCGGATACGCAGTATTTT.

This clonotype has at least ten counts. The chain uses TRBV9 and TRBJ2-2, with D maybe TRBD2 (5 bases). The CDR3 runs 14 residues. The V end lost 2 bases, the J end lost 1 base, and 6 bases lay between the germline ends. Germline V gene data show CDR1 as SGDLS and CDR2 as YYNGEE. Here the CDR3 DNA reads TGTGCCAGCAGCGTCGGACTGAACACCGGGGAGCTGTTTTTT. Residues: CASSVGLNTGELFF.

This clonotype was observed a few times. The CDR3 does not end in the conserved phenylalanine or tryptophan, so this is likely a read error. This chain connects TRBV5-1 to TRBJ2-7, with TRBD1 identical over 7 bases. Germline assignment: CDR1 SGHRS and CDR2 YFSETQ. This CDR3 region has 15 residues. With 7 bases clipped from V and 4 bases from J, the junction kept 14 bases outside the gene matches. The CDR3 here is CASGLISTGPYEQYS. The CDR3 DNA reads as TGCGCCAGCGGCCTAATCTCGACAGGGCCATACGAGCAGTACTCC.

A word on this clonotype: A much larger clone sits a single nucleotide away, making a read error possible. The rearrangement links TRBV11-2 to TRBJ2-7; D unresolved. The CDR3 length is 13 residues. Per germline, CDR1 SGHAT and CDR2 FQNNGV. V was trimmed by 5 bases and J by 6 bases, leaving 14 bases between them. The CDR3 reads CASSPQPNSEQYF. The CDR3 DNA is TGTGCCAGCAGCCCTCAACCGAACTCCGAGCAGTACTTC.

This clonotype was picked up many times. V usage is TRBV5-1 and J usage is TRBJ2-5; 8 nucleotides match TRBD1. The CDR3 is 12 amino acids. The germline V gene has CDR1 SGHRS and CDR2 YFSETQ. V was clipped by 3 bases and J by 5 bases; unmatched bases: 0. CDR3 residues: CASSWDRETQYF. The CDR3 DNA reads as TGCGCCAGCAGCTGGGACAGGGAGACCCAGTACTTC.

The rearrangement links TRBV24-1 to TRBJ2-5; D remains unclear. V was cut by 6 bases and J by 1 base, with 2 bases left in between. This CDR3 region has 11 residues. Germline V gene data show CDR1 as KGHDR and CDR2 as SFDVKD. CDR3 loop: CATSSQETQYF. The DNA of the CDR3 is TGTGCCACCAGTTCCCAAGAGACCCAGTACTTC.

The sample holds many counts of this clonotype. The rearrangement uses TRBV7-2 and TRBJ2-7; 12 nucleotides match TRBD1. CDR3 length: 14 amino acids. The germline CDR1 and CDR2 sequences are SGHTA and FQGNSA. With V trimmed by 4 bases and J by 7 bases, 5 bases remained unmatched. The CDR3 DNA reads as TGTGCCAGCAGCTCGGGACAGGGGGCGTATGAGCAGTACTTC. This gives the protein CASSSGQGAYEQYF.

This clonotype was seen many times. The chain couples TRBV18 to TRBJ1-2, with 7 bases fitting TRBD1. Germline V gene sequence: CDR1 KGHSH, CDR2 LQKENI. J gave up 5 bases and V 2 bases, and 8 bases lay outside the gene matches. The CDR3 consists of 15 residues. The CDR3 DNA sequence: TGTGCCAGCTCACCAAGAGAGGGGGCGTCTTATGGCTACACCTTC. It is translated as CASSPREGASYGYTF. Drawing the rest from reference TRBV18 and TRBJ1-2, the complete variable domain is NAGVMQNPRHLVRRRGQEARLRCSPMKGHSHVYWYRQLPEEGLKFMVYLQKENIIDESGMPKERFSAEFPKEGPSILRIQQVVRGDSAAYFCASSPREGASYGYTFGSGTRLTVV.

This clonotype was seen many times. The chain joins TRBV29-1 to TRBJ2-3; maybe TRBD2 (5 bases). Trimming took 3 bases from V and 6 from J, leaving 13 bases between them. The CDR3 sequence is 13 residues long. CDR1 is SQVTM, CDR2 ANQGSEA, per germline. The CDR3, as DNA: TGCAGCGTTGACTCTCGAGCGGCGGATACGCAGTATTTT. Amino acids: CSVDSRAADTQYF.

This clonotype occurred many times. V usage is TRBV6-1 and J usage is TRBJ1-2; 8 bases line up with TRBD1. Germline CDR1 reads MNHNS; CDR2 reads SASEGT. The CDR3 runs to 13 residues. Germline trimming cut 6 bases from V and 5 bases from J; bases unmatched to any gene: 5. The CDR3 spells CASSGTGTYGYTF. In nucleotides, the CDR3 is TGTGCCAGCAGCGGGACAGGAACATATGGCTACACCTTC.

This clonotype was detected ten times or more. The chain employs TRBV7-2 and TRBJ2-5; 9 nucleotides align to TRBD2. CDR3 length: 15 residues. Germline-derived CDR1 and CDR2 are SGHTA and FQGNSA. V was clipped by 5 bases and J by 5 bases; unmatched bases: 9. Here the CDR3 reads CASSKRGLAPETQYF. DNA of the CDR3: TGTGCCAGCAGCAAAAGGGGACTAGCTCCGGAGACCCAGTACTTC. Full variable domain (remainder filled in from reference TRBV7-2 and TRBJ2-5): GAGVSQSPSNKVTEKGKDVELRCDPISGHTALYWYRQSLGQGLEFLIYFQGNSAPDKSGLPSDRFSAERTGGSVSTLTIQRTQQEDSAVYLCASSKRGLAPETQYFGPGTRLLVL.

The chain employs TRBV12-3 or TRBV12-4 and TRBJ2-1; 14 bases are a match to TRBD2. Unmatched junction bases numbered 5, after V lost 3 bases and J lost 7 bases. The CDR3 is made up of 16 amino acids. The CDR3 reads CASSFGTSGSTNEQFF. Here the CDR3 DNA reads TGTGCCAGCAGTTTCGGGACTAGCGGGAGCACGAATGAGCAGTTCTTC.

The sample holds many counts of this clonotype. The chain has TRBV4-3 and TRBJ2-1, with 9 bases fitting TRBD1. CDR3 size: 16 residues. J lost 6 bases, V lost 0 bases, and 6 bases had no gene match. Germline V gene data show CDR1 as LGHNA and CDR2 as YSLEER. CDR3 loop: CASSQEGTGRSNEQFF. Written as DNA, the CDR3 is TGCGCCAGCAGCCAAGAAGGGACAGGGAGGAGCAATGAGCAGTTCTTC.